One and the same sample provided the 14 T cell receptor beta chains below, sequenced in a study of blood T cell repertoires in COVID-19. TCRdb's copy holds only in-frame clones and misses some; the assay was immunoSEQ multiplex PCR. The sample yields a few hundred thousand clones, 90% seen once. Sequenced material: PBMCs or T cells enriched from blood (not recorded which). Receptors originate from a woman between 18 and 29 years old with acute COVID-19.

The chain couples TRBV28 to TRBJ2-1, with 9 bases matching TRBD2. V lost 4 bases to trimming and J lost 7 bases; unmatched junction nucleotides: 8. Germline loops: CDR1 MDHEN, CDR2 SYDVKM. The CDR3 runs to 15 residues. CDR3 residues: CASSSAGGRGNEQFF. Here the CDR3 DNA reads TGTGCCAGCAGTTCCGCGGGCGGGAGGGGGAATGAGCAGTTCTTC.

J is TRBJ1-6 and V is TRBV14, with 11 positions matching TRBD1. This CDR3 is built from 16 residues. The germline gives CDR1 SGHDN, CDR2 FVKESK. After removal of 4 bases from V and 4 bases from J, the junction contained 3 bases not matched to a gene. The CDR3 DNA reads TGTGCCAGCAGCCCCGGACAGGGGGCATATAATTCACCCCTCCACTTT. Its protein product is CASSPGQGAYNSPLHF.

To note about this clone: The same CDR3 can be traced to other DNA sequences in this sample. This chain connects TRBV12-3 or TRBV12-4 to TRBJ1-4; no firm D call. There are 12 residues in the CDR3. The germline V and J ends were trimmed by 2 bases and 7 bases, with 5 bases remaining between them. Here the CDR3 reads CASSLSGEKLFF. CDR3 DNA: TGTGCCAGCAGTTTATCAGGTGAAAAACTGTTTTTT.

The CDR3 loop reads CASSPPGQVYNEKLFF. The CDR3, as DNA: TGTGCCAGTAGTCCCCCGGGACAGGTCTATAATGAAAAACTGTTTTTT. The chain joins TRBV19 to TRBJ1-4; 8 nucleotides agree with TRBD1. In germline, CDR1 is LNHDA, CDR2 SQIVND (reference sequence). V was pared by 5 bases and J by 4 bases, with 9 bases of the junction left unmatched. The CDR3 runs 16 residues.

The chain joins TRBV18 to TRBJ2-2, with a possible D match to TRBD1 (6 bases). CDR1 and CDR2 (germline): KGHSH, LQKENI. CDR3 length: 15 residues. Trimming stripped 4 bases from V and 0 bases from J, with 9 bases between. CDR3 in amino acids: CASSQQGANTGELFF. The CDR3 DNA sequence: TGTGCCAGCTCACAACAGGGCGCGAACACCGGGGAGCTGTTTTTT.

This rearrangement joins TRBV5-4 to TRBJ1-6; TRBD1 is a possible D gene (6 bases). This CDR3 is 16 amino acids long. Trimming stripped 7 bases from V and 5 bases from J, with 19 bases between. Germline CDR1 is SGHNT and CDR2 is YYREEE (reference sequence). CDR3 bases: TGTGCCAGCTCCGTCGGGGGGGCCCTAGATAATTCACCCCTCCACTTT. This sequence encodes CASSVGGALDNSPLHF.

The chain couples TRBV19 to TRBJ1-1; a weak D match, TRBD1 (5 bases). CDR1 is LNHDA and CDR2 is SQIVND in the germline V gene (reference sequence). The V gene lost 3 bases and the J gene lost 7 bases, with 9 bases spanning the gap. This CDR3 is built from 12 residues. Here the CDR3 DNA reads TGTGCCAGTAGTATTCGGACAAATGAAGCTTTCTTT. Its translation is CASSIRTNEAFF.

This rearrangement joins TRBV10-3 to TRBJ1-4, with TRBD1 as a possible D gene (6 bases). The CDR3 has 14 amino acids. Trimming removed 6 bases at V and 8 bases at J, with 16 bases between. CDR1 and CDR2 (germline): ENHRY, SYGVKD. The CDR3 protein is CAIRGTMEGEKLFF. The DNA for the CDR3 is TGTGCCATCAGGGGGACAATGGAAGGGGAAAAACTGTTTTTT.

This clone was seen a single time. The junction and the germline gene differ at one end; a read error may be behind it. This chain uses TRBV11-2 with TRBJ1-2; a possible D gene is TRBD1 (5 bases). Germline values: CDR1 SGHAT, CDR2 FQNNGV. The CDR3 has 12 amino acids. The DNA of the CDR3 is TGTGCCAGCAGCTTAGATTTAAGGGACTTATCCTTC. Protein sequence: CASSLDLRDLSF.

The J gene is TRBJ2-1, the V gene TRBV12-5; TRBD2 is a possible D gene (5 bases). V lost 7 bases and J 6 bases, leaving 19 bases between the germline ends. Germline V gene data show CDR1 as LGHNT and CDR2 as FRNRAP. CDR3 length: 15 residues. The CDR3 nucleotides are TGTGCTAGTGAAAGCGGAACCTCTCGGGGCAATGAGCAGTTCTTC. Encoded protein: CASESGTSRGNEQFF. The entire variable domain, with the rest obtained from reference TRBV12-5 and TRBJ2-1, is as follows: DARVTQTPRHKVTEMGQEVTMRCQPILGHNTVFWYRQTMMQGLELLAYFRNRAPLDDSGMPKDRFSAEMPDATLATLKIQPSEPRDSAVYFCASESGTSRGNEQFFGPGTRLTVL.

The V gene is TRBV9, the J gene TRBJ1-2; 9 positions match TRBD1. CDR1 SGDLS and CDR2 YYNGEE come from the germline V gene. With V trimmed by 6 bases and J by 3 bases, 6 bases remained unmatched. There are 14 residues in the CDR3. CDR3 nucleotide sequence: TGTGCCAGCACCGGACAGGGGCAAGACTATGGCTACACCTTC. Residues: CASTGQGQDYGYTF.

The CDR3: CASSQEASGRVYEQYF. The CDR3 DNA reads as TGTGCCAGCAGCCAAGAGGCTAGCGGGAGGGTTTACGAGCAGTACTTC. V and J are TRBV4-2 and TRBJ2-7; 12 nucleotides align to TRBD2. V lost 0 bases and J lost 4; bases outside the gene matches: 4. This CDR3 spans 16 amino acids. Germline CDR1 LGHNA, CDR2 YNFKEQ.

The V call is TRBV6-5, the J call TRBJ1-3; 9 bases are shared with TRBD1. This CDR3 comprises 15 residues. Germline V gene lookup returns CDR1 MNHEY and CDR2 SVGAGI. J was trimmed by 4 bases and V by 6 bases; bases with no gene match: 7. CDR3 region: CASSAGTGIGNTIYF. CDR3 DNA: TGTGCCAGCAGCGCCGGGACAGGGATCGGAAACACCATATATTTT.

J is TRBJ1-4 and V is TRBV3-1 (or the pseudogene TRBV3-2); TRBD1 matches 8 bases. Trimming removed 3 bases from V and 7 bases from J; junction bases left unmatched: 4. Germline CDR1 LGHDT, CDR2 YNNKEL (reference sequence). This CDR3 contains 14 residues. CDR3 protein: CASSHGTGGEKLFF. CDR3 DNA: TGTGCCAGCAGCCACGGGACAGGTGGTGAAAAACTGTTTTTT.